Presented here are 17 T cell receptor beta chains from one specimen sequenced in a study of post-analysis software for immune sequencing data. Study results and caveats: With TRBV5-6, TRBV5-1 and TRBV20-1 included, about five TRBV segments were more frequent in patients than in controls.

Sequencing libraries made from TCR beta cDNA carried unique molecular identifiers. TCRdb re-called the PCR reads through MiXCR, storing one row per CDR3 protein. The repertoire holds more than 500,000 distinct CDR3 sequences, with around 34% as singletons. Their specific antigens are unknown. Material: blood. The receptors shown here come from a girl aged 2-17 years with multiple sclerosis.

V and J are TRBV28 and TRBJ1-6; D is perhaps TRBD1 (6 bases). This CDR3 spans 13 amino acids. Trimming pared 10 bases from V and 9 bases from J, leaving 16 bases between. Germline V lookup: CDR1 MDHEN, CDR2 SYDVKM. CDR3 residues: CATAGGVGSPLHF. The CDR3 DNA reads as TGTGCCACCGCGGGGGGCGTGGGTTCACCCCTCCACTTT.

V gene TRBV5-1 combines with J gene TRBJ2-3; D is undetermined. The CDR3 is 14 residues long. The ends were cut back, 5 bases at V and 3 bases at J, with 13 bases in the middle. Germline-derived CDR1 and CDR2 are SGHRS and YFSETQ. DNA for the CDR3: TGCGCCAGCAGGAAGGCCGCCAGGACAGATACGCAGTATTTT. It is translated as CASRKAARTDTQYF.

This clonotype was seen a single time. The chain couples TRBV20-1 to TRBJ2-3, with a weak D call TRBD1 (6 bases). Trimming removed 6 bases at V and 0 bases at J, with 16 bases between. The germline CDR1 and CDR2 sequences are DFQATT and SNEGSKA (reference sequence). CDR3 length: 15 amino acids. The chain's CDR3 is CSAGSRTESTDTQYF. The CDR3 DNA sequence: TGCAGTGCCGGATCCCGGACAGAAAGCACAGATACGCAGTATTTT.

This clonotype has just a few counts. CDR3 coding DNA: TGCAGTGCTAGAGATTACCAAGAGGCACAAGATACGCAGTATTTT. Its translation: CSARDYQEAQDTQYF. The rearrangement links TRBV20-1 to TRBJ2-3; D remains unclear. Trimming cost V 0 bases and J 5 bases, with 15 bases left between them. Germline CDR1 reads DFQATT; CDR2 reads SNEGSKA (reference sequence). The CDR3 is 15 residues long.

Here the CDR3 reads CSVEDFPGKGYTF. The CDR3 bases are TGCAGCGTTGAAGATTTCCCAGGGAAGGGCTACACCTTC. This chain links TRBV29-1 with TRBJ1-2; D might be TRBD1 (5 bases). Per germline, CDR1 SQVTM and CDR2 ANQGSEA. The ends were cut back, 0 bases at V and 8 bases at J, with 13 bases in the middle. This CDR3 spans 13 amino acids.

The V gene is TRBV9, the J gene TRBJ1-1; unclear D gene. The CDR3 is 13 amino acids. Germline V gene sequence: CDR1 SGDLS, CDR2 YYNGEE. With 0 bases removed from V and 5 bases from J, the gap between germline ends came to 8 bases. CDR3 amino acids: CASSVDSGTEAFF. As DNA, the CDR3 is TGTGCCAGCAGCGTAGATTCGGGGACTGAAGCTTTCTTT.

This clonotype was seen more than once but under ten times. The chain is built from TRBV20-1 and TRBJ1-1, with 7 bases fitting TRBD1. The CDR3 totals 14 residues. The junction had 11 bases not matched to a gene; V was cut back by 3 bases and J by 7 bases. Germline CDR1 is DFQATT and CDR2 is SNEGSKA (reference sequence). CDR3 sequence (DNA): TGCAGTGCTAGCAATCCGGGACAGACAAATGAAGCTTTCTTT. This encodes CSASNPGQTNEAFF.

This clonotype has a handful of counts. The chain employs TRBV20-1 and TRBJ2-5, with D perhaps TRBD1 (7 bases). The CDR3 has 15 residues. CDR1 and CDR2 from the germline V gene are DFQATT and SNEGSKA (reference sequence). V dropped 6 bases and J dropped 9 bases, with 26 bases sitting between them. The CDR3 loop reads CSAIGQAISGEAQYF. In DNA form, the CDR3 reads TGCAGTGCAATCGGACAGGCCATCAGTGGGGAGGCCCAGTACTTC.

This clonotype occurred a few times. The genes are TRBV28 and TRBJ2-3; 9 nucleotides match TRBD1. Per germline, CDR1 MDHEN and CDR2 SYDVKM. The V segment lost 7 bases and the J segment 8 bases; nucleotides outside the gene matches: 10. The CDR3 length is 14 residues. CDR3 in amino acids: CASKGTGPLGTQYF. Written as DNA, the CDR3 is TGTGCCAGCAAGGGGACAGGGCCTTTGGGTACGCAGTATTTT.

This clonotype was detected ten times or more. The chain couples TRBV12-3 or TRBV12-4 to TRBJ2-7, with D possibly being TRBD1 (6 bases). The V end was cut by 4 bases, the J end by 1 base, with 8 bases between. This CDR3 contains 13 residues. The CDR3 DNA reads as TGTGCCAGCAGTTGGGGACAATCCTACGAGCAGTACTTC. It codes for CASSWGQSYEQYF.

This clonotype was seen a few times. V is TRBV29-1 and J is TRBJ2-3; 10 bases are a match to TRBD1. This CDR3 has 15 residues. Trimming cost V 5 bases and J 6 bases; bases outside gene matches: 11. Germline V gene lookup returns CDR1 SQVTM and CDR2 ANQGSEA. CDR3 sequence (DNA): TGCAGCGTTCTTACTGACAGGGGGCGCCTCGATACGCAGTATTTT. Translated: CSVLTDRGRLDTQYF.

This clonotype has more than one count but fewer than ten. The chain employs TRBV16 and TRBJ1-6, with no clear D. The CDR3 consists of 15 residues. V lost 0 bases and J 5 bases, leaving 8 bases between the germline ends. Germline values: CDR1 KGHSY, CDR2 FQNENV. Here the CDR3 reads CASSQSTADNSPLHF. The CDR3 nucleotides read TGTGCCAGCAGCCAATCTACAGCAGATAATTCACCCCTCCACTTT.

The DNA for the CDR3 is TGCAGTGCTAGAGACTCAAGTCTGGCCAAAAACATTCAGTACTTC. Translation: CSARDSSLAKNIQYF. The V gene is TRBV20-1, the J gene TRBJ2-4; no clear D. Trimming left V 0 bases short and J 1 base short, with 10 bases between. Germline V gene data show CDR1 as DFQATT and CDR2 as SNEGSKA (reference sequence). The CDR3 has 15 amino acids.

This clonotype came up a few times. At one of its ends the junction is not consistent with the germline gene, which may arise from a read error. The chain combines TRBV4-1 with TRBJ2-3, with D uncertain. In germline, CDR1 is MGHRA, CDR2 YSYEKL. The CDR3 consists of 15 residues. The CDR3 is CASSQEPRYTDTQYF. The CDR3 bases are TGCGCCAGTAGCCAAGAACCTCGGTACACAGATACGCAGTATTTT.

This clonotype was counted a few times. V gene TRBV6-5 combines with J gene TRBJ2-7, with 8 bases aligning to TRBD2. This CDR3 comprises 13 residues. The ends lost 8 bases at V and 3 bases at J; junction bases unmatched: 6. Germline CDR1 is MNHEY and CDR2 is SVGAGI. The CDR3 reads CASQRGTNYEQYF. CDR3 nucleotide sequence: TGTGCCAGCCAGCGGGGGACAAACTACGAGCAGTACTTC.

The gene calls are TRBV10-2 and TRBJ2-5; 7 bases align to TRBD2. Per the germline V gene, CDR1 is WSHSY and CDR2 is SAAADI. The CDR3 covers 14 residues. Trimming cost V 4 bases and J 2 bases; bases outside gene matches: 4. This chain's CDR3 is CASSAAGTQETQYF. CDR3 nucleotide sequence: TGCGCCAGCAGTGCAGCGGGGACGCAAGAGACCCAGTACTTC.

This clonotype has only a few counts. The chain combines TRBV5-1 with TRBJ2-6; D may correspond to TRBD1 or TRBD2 (5 bases each). CDR1 is SGHRS and CDR2 is YFSETQ in the germline V gene. CDR3 length: 18 amino acids. V lost 7 bases, J lost 2 bases, and 22 bases lay in between. The CDR3 spells CASELQGAPGTGANVLTF. The CDR3 DNA follows: TGCGCCAGCGAACTCCAGGGAGCTCCAGGGACTGGGGCCAACGTCCTGACTTTC.